Presented here are 21 T cell receptor beta chains from one specimen sequenced in a study of beta chain features in type 1 diabetes. Reverse transcription of all isolated RNA meant that expressed TCRB transcripts were sequenced. Profiled with immunoSEQ multiplex PCR; TCRdb holds only in-frame clones, not every one. The repertoire holds nearly 250,000 clones, with less than 15% as singletons. The specimen was naive CD4+ T cells from blood. These receptors were taken from a woman between 40 and 55 years old in good health.

This clone was observed a few times. CDR3 coding DNA: TGTGCCAGCAGCTTAGGAATCGGGGGGGGTAGCCAGCCCCAGCATTTT. Protein: CASSLGIGGGSQPQHF. V usage is TRBV11-2 and J usage is TRBJ1-5; possibly TRBD1 for D (5 bases). Germline CDR1 is SGHAT and CDR2 is FQNNGV. V was shortened by 1 base and J by 7 bases, with 17 bases between the two germline ends. This CDR3 is built from 16 residues.

This rearrangement joins TRBV19 to TRBJ2-2, with D maybe TRBD1 (5 bases). V lost 3 bases to trimming and J lost 3 bases, with 11 bases between them. CDR3 size: 15 residues. Germline lookup yields CDR1 LNHDA and CDR2 SQIVND (reference sequence). CDR3 residues: CASSISRVDTGELFF. In DNA form, the CDR3 reads TGTGCCAGTAGTATTAGCAGGGTTGACACCGGGGAGCTGTTTTTT.

This clone was detected a few times. The genes are TRBV6-5 and TRBJ1-2; no clear D gene. The CDR3 sequence is 13 residues long. V shed 10 bases and J shed 4 bases, with 16 bases lying between them. The V gene's germline CDR1 is MNHEY and CDR2 SVGAGI. The chain's CDR3 is CATVGDGVYGYTF. In DNA, the CDR3 is TGTGCCACCGTCGGCGACGGGGTCTATGGCTACACCTTC.

This sequence joins TRBV6-6 and TRBJ2-3, with 10 bases matching TRBD2. Looked up from germline, CDR1 is MNHNY and CDR2 is SVGAGI (reference sequence). With 6 bases clipped from V and 1 base from J, the junction kept 1 base outside the gene matches. CDR3 length equals 14 residues. CDR3 sequence reads: CASRTSGGTDTQYF. The CDR3 bases are TGTGCCAGCAGAACTAGCGGGGGCACAGATACGCAGTATTTT.

The V call is TRBV9, the J call TRBJ2-2, with D tentatively TRBD1 (6 bases). This CDR3 has 15 amino acids. Trimming pared 2 bases from V and 7 bases from J, leaving 15 bases between. CDR1 and CDR2 from the germline V gene are SGDLS and YYNGEE. The chain's CDR3 is CASSVGQGMNGELFF. The CDR3 DNA follows: TGTGCCAGCAGCGTGGGCCAGGGGATGAACGGGGAGCTGTTTTTT. Filled out from reference TRBV9 and TRBJ2-2, the complete variable domain reads DSGVTQTPKHLITATGQRVTLRCSPRSGDLSVYWYQQSLDQGLQFLIQYYNGEERAKGNILERFSAQQFPDLHSELNLSSLELGDSALYFCASSVGQGMNGELFFGEGSRLTVL.

There are a few counts of this clone. The rearrangement uses TRBV2 and TRBJ1-2; 7 nucleotides line up with TRBD1. With 6 bases clipped from V and 3 bases from J, the junction kept 4 bases outside the gene matches. This CDR3 contains 13 residues. The V gene's germline CDR1 is SNHLY and CDR2 FYNNEI. CDR3 protein: CASSPDRDYGYTF. The CDR3 region has the DNA TGTGCCAGCAGCCCCGACAGGGACTATGGCTACACCTTC.

This clone was observed a handful of times. The genes are TRBV7-9 and TRBJ1-5; TRBD1 aligns across 10 bases. Per the germline V gene, CDR1 is SEHNR and CDR2 is FQNEAQ (reference sequence). V was clipped by 4 bases and J by 4 bases; unmatched bases: 1. The length of the CDR3 is 14 residues. The CDR3 DNA sequence: TGTGCCAGCAGCTGGGGACAGGGGAATCAGCCCCAGCATTTT. It yields the protein CASSWGQGNQPQHF.

J is TRBJ2-2 and V is TRBV7-2, with D perhaps TRBD2 (5 bases). This CDR3 has 12 residues. Deletions cut 5 bases from V and 8 bases from J, with 9 bases between. The germline CDR1 and CDR2 sequences are SGHTA and FQGNSA. The CDR3 sequence: CASSRERGELFF. The CDR3 DNA reads as TGTGCCAGCAGCCGTGAGCGGGGGGAGCTGTTTTTT.

The genes are TRBV5-1 and TRBJ1-5; 11 positions match TRBD1. Trimming at V came to 4 bases and at J to 6 bases, leaving 3 bases not matched to a gene. The CDR3 extends over 14 amino acids. Germline V gene sequence: CDR1 SGHRS, CDR2 YFSETQ. The DNA for the CDR3 is TGCGCCAGCAGCCCGGACAGGGGGCGTCAGCCCCAGCATTTT. Its translation is CASSPDRGRQPQHF.

The chain recombines TRBV9 with TRBJ2-5; D call uncertain. This CDR3 comprises 14 residues. Trimming shortened V by 0 bases and J by 5 bases, and 11 bases separated the two germline ends. The germline gives CDR1 SGDLS, CDR2 YYNGEE. CDR3 sequence: CASSVDPDGETQYF. The CDR3 DNA sequence: TGTGCCAGCAGCGTAGACCCAGACGGGGAGACCCAGTACTTC.

This clone was counted between two and nine times. Other DNA sequences of this sample code for an identical CDR3. The chain joins TRBV7-9 to TRBJ2-6; the D is unclear. Germline V gene data show CDR1 as SEHNR and CDR2 as FQNEAQ (reference sequence). The CDR3 totals 13 residues. The V end lost 6 bases, the J end lost 1 base, and 4 bases lay between the germline ends. The CDR3 is CASRQSGANVLTF. As DNA, the CDR3 is TGTGCCAGCAGACAGTCTGGGGCCAACGTCCTGACTTTC.

This chain connects TRBV11-2 to TRBJ2-1; 11 bases agree with TRBD2. Germline lookup yields CDR1 SGHAT and CDR2 FQNNGV. This CDR3 is built from 14 residues. V was pared by 7 bases and J by 3 bases, with 2 bases of the junction left unmatched. CDR3 coding DNA: TGTGCCAGCACCCTAGCGGGGGGCTACAATGAGCAGTTCTTC. Translation gives CASTLAGGYNEQFF. Full variable domain (outside the CDR3, taken from reference TRBV11-2 and TRBJ2-1): EAGVAQSPRYKIIEKRQSVAFWCNPISGHATLYWYQQILGQGPKLLIQFQNNGVVDDSQLPKDRFSAERLKGVDSTLKIQPAKLEDSAVYLCASTLAGGYNEQFFGPGTRLTVL.

V is TRBV4-1 and J is TRBJ2-5, with 8 bases lining up with TRBD2. V lost 1 base, J lost 5 bases, and 9 bases stayed unmatched. Germline V lookup: CDR1 MGHRA, CDR2 YSYEKL. The CDR3 covers 16 residues. The CDR3 spells CASSQVIAGWEETQYF. CDR3 DNA: TGCGCCAGCAGCCAAGTAATAGCGGGGTGGGAGGAGACCCAGTACTTC.

This clone was detected a few times. The chain uses TRBV5-4 and TRBJ2-5; D perhaps matches TRBD1 (6 bases). V lost 1 base and J 3 bases, leaving 13 bases between the germline ends. The CDR3 consists of 15 residues. Germline assignment: CDR1 SGHNT and CDR2 YYREEE (reference sequence). The CDR3 loop is CASSLQGRMEETQYF. CDR3 in DNA: TGTGCCAGCAGCTTGCAGGGGCGGATGGAAGAGACCCAGTACTTC.

The V call is TRBV6-1, the J call TRBJ1-1; D gene uncertain. This CDR3 comprises 14 residues. Germline CDR1 MNHNS, CDR2 SASEGT. V was trimmed by 6 bases and J by 1 base, leaving 12 bases between them. DNA of the CDR3: TGTGCCAGCAGCACCCAGCGGGAGAACACTGAAGCTTTCTTT. Translating it yields CASSTQRENTEAFF.

This clone has only a few counts. The chain has TRBV27 and TRBJ1-3; 8 bases are a match to TRBD1. Germline CDR1 MNHEY, CDR2 SMNVEV (reference sequence). The CDR3 is 18 residues long. The V gene end was trimmed by 2 bases and the J gene end by 0 bases; junction bases not matched to a gene: 9. The CDR3 bases are TGTGCCAGCAGTTTAGGGGACAGGTGGATAAGCTCTGGAAACACCATATATTTT. It encodes CASSLGDRWISSGNTIYF.

This clone was seen ten or more times. The V and J genes are TRBV19 and TRBJ2-2; D not resolved. The germline V gene encodes CDR1 LNHDA and CDR2 SQIVND (reference sequence). The V end lost 3 bases, the J end lost 10 bases, and 6 bases lay between the germline ends. The CDR3 has 11 amino acids. CDR3 residues: CASSIGEELFF. DNA of the CDR3: TGTGCCAGTAGTATTGGAGAGGAGCTGTTTTTT. The full variable domain, completed using reference TRBV19 and TRBJ2-2, is DGGITQSPKYLFRKEGQNVTLSCEQNLNHDAMYWYRQDPGQGLRLIYYSQIVNDFQKGDIAEGYSVSREKKESFPLTVTSAQKNPTAFYLCASSIGEELFFGEGSRLTVL.

A few counts support this clone. The chain couples TRBV23-1 to TRBJ1-2, with 9 bases lining up with TRBD1. TRBV23-1 is labeled an ORF, and its function is uncertain. The CDR3 has 15 amino acids. Trimming took 0 bases from V and 7 from J; bases not matched to a gene: 6. This CDR3 is CASSQSGQGGCGYTF. DNA of the CDR3: TGCGCCAGCAGTCAATCGGGACAGGGTGGATGTGGCTACACCTTC.

In this sample, this clone turned up many times. The chain carries TRBV7-9 and TRBJ2-2; TRBD2 agrees at 10 bases. CDR1 and CDR2 (germline): SEHNR, FQNEAQ (reference sequence). Germline trimming cut 7 bases from V and 3 bases from J; bases unmatched to any gene: 5. There are 15 residues in the CDR3. CDR3 residues: CASTASGGYTGELFF. DNA of the CDR3: TGTGCCAGCACCGCTAGCGGGGGATACACCGGGGAGCTGTTTTTT.

V and J are TRBV2 and TRBJ1-2; D is unclear. The germline V gene has CDR1 SNHLY and CDR2 FYNNEI. Trimming left V 3 bases short and J 2 bases short, with 7 bases between. The CDR3 is 13 amino acids. CDR3 DNA: TGTGCCAGCAGTGACGGGTTAAACTATGGCTACACCTTC. Translating gives CASSDGLNYGYTF.

The chain couples TRBV4-3 to TRBJ1-2; D not certain. Germline CDR1 and CDR2: LGHNA and YSLEER. Trimming left V 0 bases short and J 4 bases short, with 12 bases between. CDR3 size: 15 residues. The CDR3 spells CASSQDIPGIYGYTF. The CDR3 DNA reads TGCGCCAGCAGCCAAGATATTCCCGGGATCTATGGCTACACCTTC.